The sequence of this T cell receptor beta chain was determined in a study of circulating and synovial CD4+ cells in juvenile arthritis. Note on this clone: The antigen is unknown. The junction does not match germline at one end; this may be a read error.

Study-wide findings and caveats: Vbeta family usage analysis did not detect the pathogenic-like versus bulk difference.

CDR1 and CDR2 (germline): MGHRA, YSYEKL. The CDR3 covers 13 residues. The protocol was immunoSEQ multiplex PCR, while the TCRdb copy is restricted to in-frame clones and leaves out a portion. The sample carries around 32,000 clones, more than 90% recorded once. Input material: CD4+ T cells from blood. The TCR originated in a human donor with juvenile idiopathic arthritis. The V gene is TRBV4-1, the J gene TRBJ1-1, with unresolved D. This chain's CDR3 is CASSQVGLGEAFF. CDR3 in DNA: TGCGCCAGCAGTCAAGTGGGTTTGGGCGAAGCTTTCTTT.